This T cell receptor (beta chain) was profiled in a study of CD8+CD57+ T cells in acquired aplastic anemia (dated by TCRdb to 2016 to 2018). General notes on the study: On average, sorted CD4+ and CD8+ cells yielded around 3.4 ug of extracted DNA, with a range of roughly 0.19 to 27.4 ug. Healthy donor samples averaged roughly 9.9 million reads for CD4+ and fewer than 12 million for CD8+ cells. What the study reported, not specific to this receptor: Roughly 30 CD8+ CDR3 sequences were found to be shared between patients and controls, but these sequences appeared to be highly expressed in patients and within the immunodominant clones of the patients. Patients and healthy controls showed no significant difference in CD8+ Simpson's diversity (P=0.060).

Genomic DNA was used as template for profiling of TCR beta VDJ combinations and CDR3 sequences. An Illumina HiSeq 2000 was used for TCR repertoire sequencing. For the original study's pipeline: TRBV/TRBJ rearrangement plots, CDR3 size and DJ length profiles, and Simpson's diversity index were used to assess repertoires. The most abundant DNA sequence in the deep sequencing data was taken as the immunodominant clone. CDR3 amino acid sequences were screened for sharing across subjects and were compared with published repertoires and the VDJdb database. The public reads were quality trimmed at Q25 with fastp and then assembled into clones with MiXCR by TCRdb, keeping productive beta chains. Records with the same CDR3 protein are collapsed into one entry carrying the most frequent genes and DNA. Here the V and J calls rest on TCRdb's processing, not on the authors' analysis. The sample records 350,000 to 450,000 distinct CDR3 sequences, 65% to 75% of which are singletons. The ten largest clones take up approximately 3.8% of the sample.

With regard to this clonotype: No cognate antigen has been identified for it. The CDR3 does not close with the conserved phenylalanine or tryptophan, likely indicating a read error.

V and J are truncated by 6 bases and 6 bases respectively, leaving an intervening sequence of 9 bases. The germline V gene (reference sequence) supplies CDR1 SEHNR and CDR2 FQNEAQ. The CDR3 length equals 11 residues, ends included. Just CDR3 DNA is preserved here, 33 bases in frame from base 1. In this study, sorted CD4+ and CD8+ T cells from the blood of healthy subjects and of severe aplastic anemia patients had their TCR repertoires deep-sequenced. Ficoll-Paque density gradient centrifugation was used to isolate peripheral blood mononuclear cells. CD4+ and CD8+ T cells were sorted by FACS or magnetic beads before DNA extraction.

The sequencing sample was made of sorted CD4+, CD8+, or CD8+CD57+ T cells (not recorded which) from PBMCs. The rearrangement combines TRBV7-9 with TRBJ2-7; the D gene remains uncertain. The clonotype comes from a human donor in good health, serving as a control. The encoded CDR3 is CASSFPSEQYL. The nucleotide sequence is given as TGTGCCAGCAGTTTCCCGAGCGAGCAGTACCTC.